The rows below give T cell receptor beta chains drawn from one sample of a study of T cells after yellow fever vaccination. TCRdb itself ran the 5' RACE reads through MiXCR, one entry per CDR3 protein. The sample holds about 330,000 distinct CDR3 sequences, around 6.8% seen once. Sequences were derived from PBMCs, sampled approximately 40 days after the first yellow fever vaccination. All receptors derive from a man younger than 30 who received the YFV17D yellow fever vaccine. Each CDR3 is given with its conserved first and last residue. The D gene is left open where the match is weak. The size field is filled for only some rows; it gives once, few, many or a size class.

clone size	J gene	D gene	V gene	CDR3 protein	CDR3 DNA
few	TRBJ1-2	TRBD1	TRBV7-9	CASSRAGGDGYTF	TGTGCCAGCAGCCGTGCAGGGGGCGATGGCTACACCTTC
few	TRBJ1-2	TRBD1	TRBV5-1	CASSTQGDINGYTF	TGCGCCAGCAGCACCCAGGGGGATATCAATGGCTACACCTTC
.	TRBJ2-7	.	TRBV18	CASSSQGQSYGQYF	TGTGCCAGCTCATCGCAGGGGCAATCCTACGGGCAGTACTTC
.	TRBJ1-5	.	TRBV19	CASSSRIYQPQHF	TGTGCCAGTAGTTCTAGAATTTATCAGCCCCAGCATTTT
.	TRBJ1-6	.	TRBV29-1	CSVRGDGNSPLHF	TGCAGCGTTAGGGGTGACGGGAATTCACCCCTCCACTTT
many	TRBJ2-7	.	TRBV29-1	CSVSPLGGISYEQYF	TGCAGCGTTTCGCCCCTTGGCGGCATCTCCTACGAGCAGTACTTC
.	TRBJ1-2	.	TRBV5-1	CASSQNPGPTTNYGYTF	TGCGCCAGCAGCCAAAACCCCGGACCGACAACCAACTATGGCTACACCTTC
many	TRBJ2-1	TRBD2	TRBV20-1	CSASGGGRREQFF	TGCAGTGCTAGCGGCGGGGGGAGACGTGAGCAGTTCTTC
.	TRBJ2-2	.	TRBV20-1	CSARRVGGNTGELFF	TGCAGTGCTAGAAGGGTGGGGGGGAACACCGGGGAGCTGTTTTTT
.	TRBJ2-5	.	TRBV4-1	CASSLRSVETQYF	TGCGCCAGCAGCCTCCGCAGTGTGGAGACCCAGTACTTC
.	TRBJ1-1	.	TRBV4-3	CASSQEAGVITEAFF	TGCGCCAGCAGCCAAGAGGCAGGGGTTATCACTGAAGCTTTCTTT
.	TRBJ1-1	.	TRBV12-3/TRBV12-4	CAFCLSRAWLTGLNTEAFF	TGTGCCTTCTGTTTAAGTCGAGCGTGGCTCACAGGCTTGAACACTGAAGCTTTCTTT
.	TRBJ2-3	.	TRBV20-1	CSARSQESTDTQSF	TGCAGTGCTAGGTCGCAGGAGAGCACAGATACGCAGTCTTTT
many	TRBJ1-5	.	TRBV27	CASSLSGSGQPQHF	TGTGCCAGCAGTTTATCAGGGAGTGGGCAGCCCCAGCATTTT